The next 16 T cell receptor beta chains were all read from a single sample in a study of cytomegalovirus exposure and HLA in healthy donors. In the PCR, 60 Vbeta and 13 Jbeta primers were used. Clones were sequenced by immunoSEQ multiplex PCR, and TCRdb holds only the in-frame ones, with some missing. This table has about 110,000 clones, around 78% appearing once. The source material was PBMCs. These receptor sequences come from a man aged 25 to 40 in good health and CMV-seronegative.

The genes are TRBV6-5 and TRBJ2-3; 8 nucleotides line up with TRBD1. The V segment lost 6 bases and the J segment 2 bases; nucleotides outside the gene matches: 4. Germline assignment: CDR1 MNHEY and CDR2 SVGAGI. The CDR3 extends over 14 amino acids. The CDR3 loop reads CASRQDRATDTQYF. DNA of the CDR3: TGTGCCAGCAGACAGGACAGGGCCACAGATACGCAGTATTTT.

This clone was observed once. The sample has other DNA sequences that encode this CDR3 too. The J gene is TRBJ1-3, the V gene TRBV5-4; D not certain. CDR3 size: 13 residues. V lost 4 bases to trimming and J lost 3 bases, with 8 bases between them. Germline lookup yields CDR1 SGHNT and CDR2 YYREEE (reference sequence). The CDR3 DNA is TGTGCCAGCAGCCCAGGAGGTGGAAACACCATATATTTT. Residues: CASSPGGGNTIYF. Using reference TRBV5-4 and TRBJ1-3 for the parts outside the CDR3, the full variable domain is ETGVTQSPTHLIKTRGQQVTLRCSSQSGHNTVSWYQQALGQGPQFIFQYYREEENGRGNFPPRFSGLQFPNYSSELNVNALELDDSALYLCASSPGGGNTIYFGEGSWLTVV.

The genes are TRBV11-2 and TRBJ2-7; TRBD1 agrees at 9 bases. J gave up 4 bases and V 0 bases, and 7 bases lay outside the gene matches. The CDR3 spans 16 residues. Germline-derived CDR1 and CDR2 are SGHAT and FQNNGV. CDR3: CASSLDEDRGFYEQYF. The CDR3 DNA sequence: TGTGCCAGCAGCTTAGATGAGGACAGGGGCTTTTACGAGCAGTACTTC.

This chain connects TRBV7-6 to TRBJ2-7; 7 bases are shared with TRBD1. The CDR3 spans 15 residues. CDR1 is SGHVS and CDR2 is FNYEAQ in the germline V gene. J lost 9 bases, V lost 1 base, and 12 bases had no gene match. Written as DNA, the CDR3 is TGTGCCAGCAGCTTAGAATCAGGGGGAATACGAGTGCAGTACTTC. Translating it yields CASSLESGGIRVQYF.

The chain combines TRBV5-1 with TRBJ2-5, with 10 bases aligning to TRBD2. The DNA end is more similar to TRBJ2-7, so the J call may be wrong. Per germline, CDR1 SGHRS and CDR2 YFSETQ. CDR3 length: 17 residues. The CDR3 sequence: CASSPSGLAGGSYEQYF. DNA for the CDR3: TGCGCCAGCAGCCCGTCGGGCTTAGCGGGGGGTTCCTACGAGCAGTACTTC.

This clone is a singleton in its sample. The chain carries TRBV14 and TRBJ2-5; 10 positions match TRBD2. This CDR3 comprises 18 residues. Per germline, CDR1 SGHDN and CDR2 FVKESK. The ends lost 4 bases at V and 5 bases at J; junction bases unmatched: 16. This CDR3 is CASSPRLAGGAIWETQYF. CDR3 DNA: TGTGCCAGCAGCCCTCGTTTAGCGGGGGGCGCCATATGGGAGACCCAGTACTTC. The full variable domain, with the rest looked up from reference TRBV14 and TRBJ2-5, is EAGVTQFPSHSVIEKGQTVTLRCDPISGHDNLYWYRRVMGKEIKFLLHFVKESKQDESGMPNNRFLAERTGGTYSTLKVQPAELEDSGVYFCASSPRLAGGAIWETQYFGPGTRLLVL.

The chain links TRBV6-1 to TRBJ2-2; the D gene is possibly TRBD2 (6 bases). The CDR3 consists of 15 residues. Trimming removed 2 bases from V and 5 bases from J, with 12 bases in between. Per germline, CDR1 MNHNS and CDR2 SASEGT. Here the CDR3 reads CASSEMAGTTGELFF. The DNA for the CDR3 is TGTGCCAGCAGTGAAATGGCGGGGACGACCGGGGAGCTGTTTTTT.

The rearrangement links TRBV19 to TRBJ1-5, with D tentatively TRBD1 (5 bases). The CDR3 has 14 amino acids. Between the trimmed V and J ends, which lost 2 bases and 1 base, there was a span of 6 bases. From germline, CDR1 is LNHDA and CDR2 SQIVND (reference sequence). The CDR3 DNA sequence: TGTGCCAGTAGTATACGGGGGAGCAATCAGCCCCAGCATTTT. Protein product: CASSIRGSNQPQHF. The entire variable domain, with the rest obtained from reference TRBV19 and TRBJ1-5, is as follows: DGGITQSPKYLFRKEGQNVTLSCEQNLNHDAMYWYRQDPGQGLRLIYYSQIVNDFQKGDIAEGYSVSREKKESFPLTVTSAQKNPTAFYLCASSIRGSNQPQHFGDGTRLSIL.

The chain uses TRBV5-6 and TRBJ2-2, with TRBD1 matching over 10 bases. Germline assignment: CDR1 SGHDT and CDR2 YYEEEE. V lost 3 bases to trimming and J lost 4 bases; unmatched junction nucleotides: 6. The CDR3 loop spans 16 amino acids. DNA for the CDR3: TGTGCCAGCAGCTCAGGGACAGGGGTCGGCACCGGGGAGCTGTTTTTT. Its translation is CASSSGTGVGTGELFF.

The chain joins TRBV7-3 to TRBJ1-4; tentatively, D is TRBD1 (5 bases). The germline CDR1 and CDR2 sequences are SGHTA and FQGTGA. The CDR3 sequence is 13 residues long. The V end was cut by 2 bases, the J end by 8 bases, with 9 bases between. For the CDR3, the DNA is TGTGCCAGCAGCTTAGACAGTCGAGAAAAACTGTTTTTT. Translating it yields CASSLDSREKLFF. The full variable domain, rest sourced from reference TRBV7-3 and TRBJ1-4, is GAGVSQTPSNKVTEKGKYVELRCDPISGHTALYWYRQSLGQGPEFLIYFQGTGAADDSGLPNDRFFAVRPEGSVSTLKIQRTERGDSAVYLCASSLDSREKLFFGSGTQLSVL.

The chain joins TRBV9 to TRBJ2-3; D not resolved. Trimming took 0 bases from V and 2 from J, leaving 13 bases between them. Germline-derived CDR1 and CDR2 are SGDLS and YYNGEE. The CDR3 extends over 16 amino acids. Written as DNA, the CDR3 is TGTGCCAGCAGCGTAGTGGGCCTTTCAACCACAGATACGCAGTATTTT. Residues: CASSVVGLSTTDTQYF.

The chain recombines TRBV28 with TRBJ2-5; TRBD1 might be the D (5 bases). CDR1 MDHEN and CDR2 SYDVKM come from the germline V gene. V was cut by 6 bases and J by 5 bases, with 22 bases left in between. The CDR3 loop spans 16 amino acids. CDR3 bases: TGTGCCAGCAGGCTACCGTCGGGCCAGGGCGAGGAGACCCAGTACTTC. This codes for CASRLPSGQGEETQYF.

V usage is TRBV10-2 and J usage is TRBJ2-5, with D perhaps TRBD2 (7 bases). V lost 6 bases, J lost 5 bases, and 22 bases lay in between. Per the germline V gene, CDR1 is WSHSY and CDR2 is SAAADI. The CDR3 has 16 amino acids. CDR3: CASSGGTGTISETQYF. CDR3 coding DNA: TGCGCCAGCAGCGGGGGCACCGGGACTATATCGGAGACCCAGTACTTC.

V is TRBV30 and J is TRBJ2-3, with D perhaps matching TRBD2 (5 bases). Germline CDR1 GTSNPN, CDR2 SVGIG (reference sequence). The V and J ends lost 0 bases and 14 bases respectively, with 15 bases between them. CDR3 length equals 12 residues. CDR3 DNA: TGTGCCTGGAGTGTAGCACTAGATAATCCGTATTTT. It yields the protein CAWSVALDNPYF. The full variable domain, completed using reference TRBV30 and TRBJ2-3, is SQTIHQWPATLVQPVGSPLSLECTVEGTSNPNLYWYRQAAGRGLQLLFYSVGIGQISSEVPQNLSASRPQDRQFILSSKKLLLSDSGFYLCAWSVALDNPYFGPGTRLTVL.

The chain has TRBV11-3 and TRBJ2-7; TRBD1 aligns across 9 bases. Per germline, CDR1 SGHNT and CDR2 YENEEA. The CDR3 consists of 14 residues. Losses at the gene ends were 5 bases for V and 5 bases for J; bases not matched to a gene: 7. For the CDR3, the DNA is TGTGCCAGCAGCGATTGGACAGGGGATAACGAGCAGTACTTC. Encoded protein: CASSDWTGDNEQYF.

The rearrangement links TRBV28 to TRBJ1-2; D call uncertain. Germline values: CDR1 MDHEN, CDR2 SYDVKM. Trimming shortened V by 7 bases and J by 4 bases, and 7 bases separated the two germline ends. The CDR3 totals 11 residues. CDR3 in amino acids: CASNRAYGYTF. The CDR3 DNA sequence: TGTGCCAGCAATAGAGCCTATGGCTACACCTTC.